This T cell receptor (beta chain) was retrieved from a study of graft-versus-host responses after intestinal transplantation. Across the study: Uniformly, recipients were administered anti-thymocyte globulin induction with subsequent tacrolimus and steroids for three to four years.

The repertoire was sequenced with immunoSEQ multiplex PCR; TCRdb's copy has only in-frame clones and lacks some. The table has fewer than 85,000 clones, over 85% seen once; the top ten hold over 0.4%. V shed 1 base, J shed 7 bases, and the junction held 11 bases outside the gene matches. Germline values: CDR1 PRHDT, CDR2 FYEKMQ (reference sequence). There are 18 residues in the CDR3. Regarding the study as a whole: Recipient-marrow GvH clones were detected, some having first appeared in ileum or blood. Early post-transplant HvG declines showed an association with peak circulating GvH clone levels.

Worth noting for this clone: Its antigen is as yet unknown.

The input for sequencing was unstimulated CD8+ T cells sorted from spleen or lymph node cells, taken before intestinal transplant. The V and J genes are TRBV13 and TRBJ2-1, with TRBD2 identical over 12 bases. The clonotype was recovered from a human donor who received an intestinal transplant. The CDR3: CASSLVPSTSGRENEQFF. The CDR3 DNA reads TGTGCCAGCAGCTTAGTCCCCTCGACTAGCGGGAGAGAGAATGAGCAGTTCTTC.